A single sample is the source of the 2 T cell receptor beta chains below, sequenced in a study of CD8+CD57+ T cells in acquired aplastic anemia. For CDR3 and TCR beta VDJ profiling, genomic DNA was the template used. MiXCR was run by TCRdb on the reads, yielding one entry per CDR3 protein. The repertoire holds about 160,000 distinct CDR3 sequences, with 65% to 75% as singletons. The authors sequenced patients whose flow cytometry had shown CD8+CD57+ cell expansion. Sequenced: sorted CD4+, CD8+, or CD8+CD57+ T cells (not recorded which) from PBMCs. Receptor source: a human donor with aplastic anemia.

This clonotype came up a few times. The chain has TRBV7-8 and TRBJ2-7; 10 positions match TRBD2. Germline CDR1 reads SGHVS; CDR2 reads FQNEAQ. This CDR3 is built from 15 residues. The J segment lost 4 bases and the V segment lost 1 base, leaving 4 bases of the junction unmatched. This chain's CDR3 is CASSLDLAGAYEQYF. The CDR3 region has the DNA TGTGCCAGCAGCTTAGACCTAGCGGGAGCATACGAGCAGTACTTC.

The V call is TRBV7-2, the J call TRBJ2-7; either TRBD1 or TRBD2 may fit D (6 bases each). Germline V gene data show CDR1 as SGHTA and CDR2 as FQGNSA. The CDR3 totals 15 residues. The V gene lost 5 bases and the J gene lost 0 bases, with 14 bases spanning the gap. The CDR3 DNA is TGTGCCAGCAGCAAGAGGGGGGCGAGCTCCTACGAGCAGTACTTC. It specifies CASSKRGASSYEQYF.